Reported below is one T cell receptor beta chain. Its antigen is as yet unknown. PCR involved 60 Vbeta and 13 Jbeta primers. Libraries were prepared by immunoSEQ multiplex PCR; TCRdb keeps only in-frame clonotypes and omits some of them. Of approximately 75,000 clones listed, roughly 74% are singletons. This specimen comes from a study of cytomegalovirus exposure and HLA in healthy donors. Findings and caveats of the study: When a later analysis compared HLA-associated TCR beta chains with equally common others, the HLA-associated chains turned out to be more clonally expanded and to have lower generation probabilities. Prior analysis indicated that the majority of TCR beta V segments exhibited productivity approximately 87% or approximately 30% of the time. Listed as cytomegalovirus-associated were over 150 TCR beta chains. Immune exposure information available was restricted to CMV serostatus.

Material for sequencing was PBMCs. The sequence was collected from a woman in her sixties or seventies in good health and CMV-seropositive.

The CDR3, as DNA: TGTGCCAGCAGTGTTTTGGACAAGGGCTATGGCTACACCTTC. Translating gives CASSVLDKGYGYTF. This sequence joins TRBV2 and TRBJ1-2; D might be TRBD1 (5 bases). CDR3 length: 14 residues. V was shortened by 4 bases and J by 4 bases, with 13 bases between the two germline ends. CDR1 is SNHLY and CDR2 is FYNNEI in the germline V gene.